A single sample gave rise to the 13 T cell receptor beta chains below, sequenced in a study of PD-L1 blockade in urothelial cancer (TCRdb year 2017). Libraries came from the immunoSEQ multiplex PCR assay. TCRdb holds this immuneACCESS table with in-frame rearrangements only. Some clones are missing; in checked studies, unresolved V genes explain under half, and the rest has no known cause. The sample table contains 70,000 or so clones; only one count was recorded for 80% to 90% of them. The ten largest clones add up to roughly 4.5% of the sample. The specimen comprised PBMCs, sampled around atezolizumab (anti-PD-L1) treatment. The receptors here all came from a man in his 70s with urothelial cancer.

This sequence joins TRBV30 and TRBJ2-2, with D unresolved. CDR1 is GTSNPN, CDR2 SVGIG, per germline (reference sequence). V lost 0 bases to trimming and J lost 2 bases, with 7 bases between them. The CDR3 spans 14 residues. The CDR3 is CAWSVSGNTGELFF. The CDR3 bases are TGTGCCTGGAGTGTATCCGGTAACACCGGGGAGCTGTTTTTT.

The chain combines TRBV28 with TRBJ2-1; 7 positions agree with TRBD1. The length of the CDR3 is 17 residues. Germline assignment: CDR1 MDHEN and CDR2 SYDVKM. V trimming: 6 bases; J trimming: 3 bases; junction bases outside the gene matches: 14. The CDR3 region is CASRETPGQVGYNEQFF. In DNA form, the CDR3 reads TGTGCCAGCAGGGAGACGCCTGGACAGGTCGGCTACAATGAGCAGTTCTTC.

CDR3 nucleotide sequence: TGTGCCAGCAGCCGGGACAGGAGCAATCAGCCCCAGCATTTT. Translating gives CASSRDRSNQPQHF. The rearrangement links TRBV28 to TRBJ1-5, with 8 bases fitting TRBD1. Losses at the gene ends were 6 bases for V and 1 base for J; bases not matched to a gene: 2. This CDR3 spans 14 amino acids. Germline V CDR1 and CDR2: MDHEN, SYDVKM.

The rearrangement links TRBV5-8 to TRBJ1-5, with 10 bases aligning to TRBD1. The ends lost 4 bases at V and 7 bases at J; junction bases unmatched: 14. The CDR3 runs to 17 residues. Germline V CDR1 and CDR2: SGHTS, YDEGEE. The CDR3 region is CASSRQGARPVDQPQHF. In nucleotides, the CDR3 is TGTGCCAGCAGCAGACAGGGGGCTAGGCCTGTGGACCAGCCCCAGCATTTT.

The rearrangement joins TRBV2 to TRBJ2-7, with D possibly TRBD2 on 7 matching bases. Germline CDR1 reads SNHLY; CDR2 reads FYNNEI. This CDR3 region has 16 residues. CDR3 sequence (DNA): TGTGCGACCAAAGGGGGGAAACTAGCGATTTCCTACGAGCAGTACTTC. This gives the protein CATKGGKLAISYEQYF.

The V gene is TRBV18, the J gene TRBJ2-7; 7 bases agree with TRBD2. Germline values: CDR1 KGHSH, CDR2 LQKENI. Unmatched junction bases numbered 11, after V lost 3 bases and J lost 3 bases. CDR3 length: 16 residues. In DNA, the CDR3 is TGTGCCAGCTCACCGGCCAGGACTAGACCGCTCTACGAGCAGTACTTC. Protein product: CASSPARTRPLYEQYF. The full variable domain, rest sourced from reference TRBV18 and TRBJ2-7, is NAGVMQNPRHLVRRRGQEARLRCSPMKGHSHVYWYRQLPEEGLKFMVYLQKENIIDESGMPKERFSAEFPKEGPSILRIQQVVRGDSAAYFCASSPARTRPLYEQYFGPGTRLTVT.

V usage is TRBV29-1 and J usage is TRBJ2-7, with a tentative D call TRBD1 (5 bases). V lost 6 bases and J lost 2, with 8 bases in between. The CDR3 extends over 11 amino acids. CDR1 and CDR2 from the germline V gene are SQVTM and ANQGSEA. CDR3 residues: CSVTGTYEQYF. The CDR3 DNA reads as TGCAGCGTAACAGGAACCTACGAGCAGTACTTC.

The chain uses TRBV19 and TRBJ2-2; weak D call: TRBD1 (5 bases). The germline gives CDR1 LNHDA, CDR2 SQIVND (reference sequence). V lost 6 bases to trimming and J lost 5 bases, with 16 bases between them. The CDR3 sequence is 15 residues long. CDR3 amino acids: CASRAPTEWTGELFF. DNA for the CDR3: TGTGCCAGTAGGGCTCCGACAGAATGGACCGGGGAGCTGTTTTTT.

The chain recombines TRBV5-1 with TRBJ2-5; 7 bases agree with TRBD2. The CDR3 has 14 amino acids. CDR1 is SGHRS and CDR2 is YFSETQ in the germline V gene. Germline trimming cut 2 bases from V and 3 bases from J; bases unmatched to any gene: 4. CDR3: CASSLAGREETQYF. The CDR3 DNA sequence: TGCGCCAGCAGCTTAGCAGGGAGGGAAGAGACCCAGTACTTC.

This chain uses TRBV30 with TRBJ2-7; maybe TRBD2 (6 bases). Germline V CDR1 and CDR2: GTSNPN, SVGIG (reference sequence). V shed 3 bases and J shed 3 bases, with 12 bases lying between them. The CDR3 contains 13 residues. The chain's CDR3 is CAWSGGLLYEQYF. CDR3 DNA: TGTGCCTGGAGCGGGGGACTGCTCTACGAGCAGTACTTC.

V gene TRBV5-6 combines with J gene TRBJ1-2; D may be TRBD1 (6 bases). The germline CDR1 and CDR2 sequences are SGHDT and YYEEEE. Trimming took off 4 bases at V and 2 bases at J, with 12 bases between the two ends. The length of the CDR3 is 14 residues. The CDR3 reads CASSISGTNYGYTF. CDR3 in DNA: TGTGCCAGCAGCATATCCGGGACAAACTATGGCTACACCTTC. Based on the CDR3 plus reference TRBV5-6 and TRBJ1-2, the full variable domain is DAGVTQSPTHLIKTRGQQVTLRCSPKSGHDTVSWYQQALGQGPQFIFQYYEEEERQRGNFPDRFSGHQFPNYSSELNVNALLLGDSALYLCASSISGTNYGYTFGSGTRLTVV.

The chain combines TRBV4-1 with TRBJ1-2; D not certain. The germline V gene has CDR1 MGHRA and CDR2 YSYEKL. Trimming took 4 bases from V and 2 from J, leaving 8 bases between them. The CDR3 runs 13 residues. CDR3 in DNA: TGCGCCAGCAGCCTTTCAGGCAACTATGGCTACACCTTC. As protein: CASSLSGNYGYTF.

The CDR3 reads CASSPTGVGQYF. For the CDR3, the DNA is TGCGCCAGCAGCCCCACAGGGGTTGGGCAGTACTTC. The rearrangement joins TRBV5-1 to TRBJ2-7; the match to TRBD1 covers 7 bases. The length of the CDR3 is 12 residues. The trim removed 4 bases at V and 9 bases at J, leaving 7 bases unmatched. Germline V gene sequence: CDR1 SGHRS, CDR2 YFSETQ.